Following are 32 T cell receptor beta chains from one sample sequenced in a study of T cell repertoires in cytomegalovirus infection. MiXCR was run by TCRdb on the reads, yielding one entry per CDR3 protein. This table holds 200,000 to 250,000 distinct CDR3 sequences, around 6.2% found once. The sequenced sample consisted of PBMCs. These TCRs come from a human donor in good health (CMV status not recorded). Some clones in this sample may be carry-over from other donors' samples.

At least ten counts were recorded for this clonotype. The chain employs TRBV6-5 and TRBJ1-1; weak D call: TRBD1 (6 bases). Between the trimmed V and J ends, which lost 2 bases and 6 bases, there was a span of 19 bases. The CDR3 is 16 residues long. CDR1 and CDR2 from the germline V gene are MNHEY and SVGAGI. Written as DNA, the CDR3 is TGTGCCAGCAGTTACGACAGGCCGGGGGTTGAGGCTGAAGCTTTCTTT. Translating gives CASSYDRPGVEAEAFF.

At least ten counts were recorded for this clonotype. The chain uses TRBV6-2 or TRBV6-3 and TRBJ1-1; TRBD1 matches at 8 bases. CDR1 is MNHEY and CDR2 is SVGEGT in the germline V gene. The CDR3 spans 16 residues. The junction had 9 bases not matched to a gene; V was cut back by 2 bases and J by 4 bases. CDR3 sequence reads: CASSYGQGALGTEAFF. The CDR3 DNA reads TGTGCCAGCAGTTACGGTCAGGGGGCGCTGGGCACTGAAGCTTTCTTT.

This clonotype was counted between two and nine times. The V and J genes are TRBV6-5 and TRBJ2-5; no definite D call. The V end was cut by 6 bases, the J end by 4 bases, with 3 bases between. The CDR3 covers 10 residues. Germline values: CDR1 MNHEY, CDR2 SVGAGI. This CDR3 reads CASRAETQYF. Here the CDR3 DNA reads TGTGCCAGCAGAGCAGAGACCCAGTACTTC.

This clonotype was detected ten times or more. V gene TRBV23-1 combines with J gene TRBJ1-1, with D tentatively TRBD1 (5 bases). Being an ORF, TRBV23-1 has a function that is uncertain. The CDR3 has 15 residues. V was trimmed by 6 bases and J by 0 bases, leaving 14 bases between them. CDR3 loop: CASRLSGHLNTEAFF. DNA of the CDR3: TGCGCCAGCAGATTAAGCGGACACTTGAACACTGAAGCTTTCTTT.

This clonotype was seen repeatedly, ten times or more. This rearrangement joins TRBV2 to TRBJ1-1; D gene uncertain. The V end lost 3 bases, the J end lost 0 bases, and 8 bases lay between the germline ends. This CDR3 spans 14 amino acids. Germline V CDR1 and CDR2: SNHLY, FYNNEI. DNA of the CDR3: TGTGCCAGCAGTGAGGTGGGAATGAACACTGAAGCTTTCTTT. Protein sequence: CASSEVGMNTEAFF.

The chain combines TRBV7-2 with TRBJ2-6; 7 nucleotides line up with TRBD2. Per germline, CDR1 SGHTA and CDR2 FQGNSA. The CDR3 spans 18 residues. J gave up 0 bases and V 4 bases, and 9 bases lay outside the gene matches. The CDR3 DNA is TGTGCCAGCAGCTCCCGAGGGAGGGTGGCCTCTGGGGCCAACGTCCTGACTTTC. Translating gives CASSSRGRVASGANVLTF.

This clonotype was counted between two and nine times. This chain connects TRBV6-5 to TRBJ1-1; no reliable D call. The germline gives CDR1 MNHEY, CDR2 SVGAGI. CDR3 length: 15 amino acids. V was cut by 7 bases and J by 1 base, with 16 bases left in between. DNA of the CDR3: TGTGCCAGCACTAAACGACGGGATACGAACACTGAAGCTTTCTTT. Translated, it gives CASTKRRDTNTEAFF.

This clonotype was detected ten times or more. V usage is TRBV5-6 and J usage is TRBJ2-1, with 8 nucleotides matching TRBD1. The CDR3 runs to 18 residues. Germline values: CDR1 SGHDT, CDR2 YYEEEE. J gave up 4 bases and V 2 bases, and 14 bases lay outside the gene matches. The CDR3, as DNA: TGTGCCAGCAGCTTAACCTTCCTCGGACAGGGCGGGTACAATGAGCAGTTCTTC. Amino acids: CASSLTFLGQGGYNEQFF. The whole variable domain, filled in from reference TRBV5-6 and TRBJ2-1, reads DAGVTQSPTHLIKTRGQQVTLRCSPKSGHDTVSWYQQALGQGPQFIFQYYEEEERQRGNFPDRFSGHQFPNYSSELNVNALLLGDSALYLCASSLTFLGQGGYNEQFFGPGTRLTVL.

The chain is built from TRBV20-1 and TRBJ2-7; 9 nucleotides line up with TRBD2. V shed 1 base and J 2 bases; nucleotides not matched to a gene: 6. This CDR3 contains 15 residues. From germline, CDR1 is DFQATT and CDR2 SNEGSKA (reference sequence). The CDR3 sequence is CSARGGAGGTYEQYF. CDR3 DNA sequence: TGCAGTGCTAGAGGTGGAGCGGGGGGCACCTACGAGCAGTACTTC.

The table lists this clonotype with many counts. This chain connects TRBV20-1 to TRBJ2-7; tentatively, D is TRBD2 (5 bases). The CDR3 runs to 12 residues. V lost 3 bases, J lost 3 bases, and 9 bases lay in between. Per the germline V gene, CDR1 is DFQATT and CDR2 is SNEGSKA (reference sequence). CDR3 nucleotide sequence: TGCAGTGCTAGCTTCCGGGGCTACGAGCAGTACTTC. Protein product: CSASFRGYEQYF.

This clonotype was counted at least ten times. This chain joins TRBV12-3 or TRBV12-4 and TRBJ1-5; D perhaps matches TRBD1 (5 bases). Trimming took 7 bases from V and 5 from J, leaving 12 bases between them. This CDR3 is 13 amino acids long. CDR3 loop: CASTNRSDQPQHF. As DNA, the CDR3 is TGTGCCAGCACGAACAGGAGCGATCAGCCCCAGCATTTT.

This clonotype was picked up many times. The V gene is TRBV7-3, the J gene TRBJ2-5; no clear D. V lost 5 bases, J lost 4 bases, and 14 bases lay in between. Germline-derived CDR1 and CDR2 are SGHTA and FQGTGA. This CDR3 has 14 amino acids. CDR3 coding DNA: TGTGCCAGCAGCCCCACGACCAGTGGAGAGACCCAGTACTTC. This codes for CASSPTTSGETQYF.

The table lists this clonotype with many counts. The chain uses TRBV6-1 and TRBJ2-1; 8 bases fit TRBD1. Germline-derived CDR1 and CDR2 are MNHNS and SASEGT. V lost 2 bases to trimming and J lost 4 bases; unmatched junction nucleotides: 4. The CDR3 is 15 amino acids. CDR3 sequence: CASSENGDRYNEQFF. CDR3 nucleotides: TGTGCCAGCAGTGAAAACGGGGACAGGTACAATGAGCAGTTCTTC.

There are many counts of this clonotype. This chain links TRBV5-5 with TRBJ1-1; unclear D gene. This CDR3 has 15 amino acids. V lost 1 base, J lost 1 base, and 11 bases lay in between. The germline CDR1 and CDR2 sequences are SGHKS and YYEKEE (reference sequence). The CDR3 DNA is TGTGCCAGCAGCTTGATGGCAGGCCAGAACACTGAAGCTTTCTTT. Its protein product is CASSLMAGQNTEAFF.

This clonotype was detected ten times or more. The chain couples TRBV6-2 or TRBV6-3 to TRBJ2-1; the match to TRBD2 covers 8 bases. V dropped 6 bases and J dropped 2; count of bases not matched to a gene: 0. Germline assignment: CDR1 MNHEY and CDR2 SVGEGT. The length of the CDR3 is 13 residues. The CDR3 DNA reads TGTGCCAGCAGGCGGGGGGCCTACAATGAGCAGTTCTTC. Its protein product is CASRRGAYNEQFF.

In its sample, this clonotype was seen many times. The chain combines TRBV30 with TRBJ1-1; D is unclear. The V end lost 0 bases, the J end lost 4 bases, and 9 bases lay between the germline ends. CDR3 length equals 13 residues. Looked up from germline, CDR1 is GTSNPN and CDR2 is SVGIG (reference sequence). In nucleotides, the CDR3 is TGTGCCTGGAGTGTGAGCGACGGCACTGAAGCTTTCTTT. This translates into CAWSVSDGTEAFF.

Ten or more counts support this clonotype. The rearrangement links TRBV20-1 to TRBJ1-2; 8 nucleotides line up with TRBD1. The CDR3 totals 14 residues. Germline CDR1 reads DFQATT; CDR2 reads SNEGSKA (reference sequence). Losses at the gene ends were 6 bases for V and 4 bases for J; bases not matched to a gene: 10. The CDR3 DNA reads as TGCAGTGCCAGTCCCCGGGACAGGATCTATGGCTACACCTTC. Protein product: CSASPRDRIYGYTF.

This clonotype was picked up many times. J is TRBJ2-2 and V is TRBV7-2; perhaps D is TRBD1 or TRBD2 (6 bases each). The CDR3 is 15 amino acids. The germline CDR1 and CDR2 sequences are SGHTA and FQGNSA. V lost 5 bases and J lost 7, with 17 bases in between. CDR3 bases: TGTGCCAGCAGCCCAAGCCGGGGGCGAGGCGGGGAGCTGTTTTTT. The encoded protein is CASSPSRGRGGELFF.

This clonotype was seen at least ten times. The chain joins TRBV6-5 to TRBJ1-5; 7 nucleotides match TRBD1. With V trimmed by 11 bases and J by 5 bases, 18 bases remained unmatched. The V gene's germline CDR1 is MNHEY and CDR2 SVGAGI. The CDR3 is 16 residues long. CDR3 region: CASSAIRGQVHQPQHF. The CDR3 DNA is TGTGCCTCTTCCGCAATAAGGGGGCAGGTCCATCAGCCCCAGCATTTT.

This clonotype was recorded many times. The chain combines TRBV6-2 or TRBV6-3 with TRBJ1-1; D ambiguous. CDR1 is MNHEY and CDR2 is SVGEGT in the germline V gene. This CDR3 has 13 amino acids. Trimming stripped 2 bases from V and 4 bases from J, with 8 bases between. This CDR3 is CASSYGRTTEAFF. CDR3 coding DNA: TGTGCCAGCAGTTACGGACGGACCACTGAAGCTTTCTTT.

This clonotype showed up many times. The chain uses TRBV2 and TRBJ1-2; the D gene is possibly TRBD1 (5 bases). The CDR3 has 14 amino acids. Germline V lookup: CDR1 SNHLY, CDR2 FYNNEI. V shed 1 base and J shed 4 bases, with 10 bases lying between them. CDR3 residues: CASSEERGLYGYTF. In nucleotides, the CDR3 is TGTGCCAGCAGTGAAGAAAGGGGACTCTATGGCTACACCTTC.

This clonotype was seen at least ten times. The chain combines TRBV28 with TRBJ1-5; D gene ambiguous. The CDR3 contains 12 residues. Trimming pared 1 base from V and 12 bases from J, leaving 10 bases between. CDR1 is MDHEN, CDR2 SYDVKM, per germline. The CDR3 is CASSLYPPRQHF. CDR3 DNA sequence: TGTGCCAGCAGTTTATACCCCCCCCGCCAGCATTTT.

This clonotype was recorded at least ten times. The genes are TRBV7-3 and TRBJ2-7, with D tentatively TRBD1 (6 bases). Germline CDR1 is SGHTA and CDR2 is FQGTGA. The CDR3 consists of 14 residues. Trimming pared 5 bases from V and 3 bases from J, leaving 14 bases between. The CDR3 sequence: CASSPGTTYYEQYF. The DNA of the CDR3 is TGTGCCAGCAGCCCCGGGACAACTTACTACGAGCAGTACTTC.

This clonotype was detected many times. The rearrangement uses TRBV19 and TRBJ2-1, with 8 bases identical to TRBD2. Germline trimming cut 4 bases from V and 2 bases from J; bases unmatched to any gene: 4. Germline V gives CDR1 LNHDA, CDR2 SQIVND (reference sequence). The CDR3 extends over 15 amino acids. This chain's CDR3 is CASSRASGPYNEQFF. Written as DNA, the CDR3 is TGTGCCAGTAGTAGGGCTAGCGGGCCCTACAATGAGCAGTTCTTC.

This clonotype has a count of ten or more. This chain connects TRBV7-2 to TRBJ1-1; D may be TRBD1 (5 bases). Trimming cost V 8 bases and J 1 base, with 8 bases left between them. Germline CDR1 is SGHTA and CDR2 is FQGNSA. This CDR3 spans 12 amino acids. The chain's CDR3 is CASGARNTEAFF. The CDR3 region has the DNA TGTGCCAGCGGGGCCCGGAACACTGAAGCTTTCTTT.

There are many counts of this clonotype. This sequence joins TRBV7-2 and TRBJ2-7; 7 bases are a match to TRBD1. The CDR3 runs to 14 residues. After removal of 6 bases from V and 2 bases from J, the junction contained 7 bases not matched to a gene. Germline V gene lookup returns CDR1 SGHTA and CDR2 FQGNSA. The DNA for the CDR3 is TGTGCCAGCAGGATACAGGGGTGGACCTACGAGCAGTACTTC. Translating gives CASRIQGWTYEQYF.

This clonotype was seen only a few times. This chain connects TRBV7-8 to TRBJ2-3; TRBD2 aligns across 9 bases. After removal of 7 bases from V and 5 bases from J, the junction contained 13 bases not matched to a gene. This CDR3 has 16 amino acids. Germline CDR1 and CDR2: SGHVS and FQNEAQ. The CDR3 loop is CASTGSGGSTGDTQYF. CDR3 nucleotides: TGTGCCAGCACCGGTAGCGGGGGCTCCACCGGAGATACGCAGTATTTT.

At least ten counts were recorded for this clonotype. The V call is TRBV14, the J call TRBJ2-3; TRBD2 might be the D (5 bases). Germline V lookup: CDR1 SGHDN, CDR2 FVKESK. Trimming took 5 bases from V and 0 from J, leaving 12 bases between them. The CDR3 spans 15 residues. The CDR3 region is CASSKLGPSTDTQYF. DNA of the CDR3: TGTGCCAGCAGCAAACTAGGGCCTAGCACAGATACGCAGTATTTT.

This clonotype was seen many times. CDR3: CASSSGTGFNQPQHF. CDR3 nucleotide sequence: TGCGCCAGCAGCTCTGGGACAGGATTCAATCAGCCCCAGCATTTT. The V gene is TRBV5-1, the J gene TRBJ1-5; 8 bases map to TRBD1. Per germline, CDR1 SGHRS and CDR2 YFSETQ. The CDR3 contains 15 residues. Losses at the gene ends were 3 bases for V and 3 bases for J; bases not matched to a gene: 5.

This clonotype was seen repeatedly, ten times or more. The J gene is TRBJ2-7, the V gene TRBV29-1, with D possibly TRBD2 on 6 matching bases. This CDR3 is 12 amino acids long. The germline V and J ends were trimmed by 4 bases and 3 bases, with 10 bases remaining between them. Germline CDR1 SQVTM, CDR2 ANQGSEA. DNA of the CDR3: TGCAGCGTTGGGAGGGAAGGCTACGAGCAGTACTTC. Translating gives CSVGREGYEQYF.

This clonotype was detected ten times or more. The chain is built from TRBV29-1 and TRBJ2-5, with 8 bases identical to TRBD2. The CDR3 is 12 amino acids. CDR1 is SQVTM, CDR2 ANQGSEA, per germline. V dropped 4 bases and J dropped 3; count of bases not matched to a gene: 1. In DNA, the CDR3 is TGCAGCGTTGTCGGGGGGGAAGAGACCCAGTACTTC. Translated: CSVVGGEETQYF.

This clonotype was seen repeatedly, ten times or more. This sequence joins TRBV7-2 and TRBJ2-3; 12 bases match TRBD2. Germline V lookup: CDR1 SGHTA, CDR2 FQGNSA. The junction had 4 bases not matched to a gene; V was cut back by 5 bases and J by 1 base. The CDR3 is 16 amino acids. CDR3 coding DNA: TGTGCCAGCAGCGACGGACTAGCGGGGCGCACAGATACGCAGTATTTT. It encodes CASSDGLAGRTDTQYF.